This TCR beta chain was obtained from a study of Ad26.COV2.S vaccination and SARS-CoV-2 variants. Per the germline V gene, CDR1 is LNHDA and CDR2 is SQIVND (reference sequence). CDR3 length equals 16 residues. The trim removed 6 bases at V and 4 bases at J, leaving 11 bases unmatched. Assay used: immunoSEQ multiplex PCR; TCRdb lists only in-frame clones, some missing. There are more than 400,000 clones in the sample; 92% occur only once, and under 2% lies in the top ten. Stated treatment: roughly 19 received Ad26.COV2.S at low or high dose, single or two shots; about five received placebo; per-sample allocation not given. The study sampled participants on day 63 after the first vaccine or placebo injection.

The specimen was peripheral blood, collected in a trial of Ad26.COV2.S vaccine versus placebo. The genes are TRBV19 and TRBJ1-2, with TRBD1 identical over 10 bases. The clonotype originates from a person between 18 and 65 years old who received the Ad26.COV2.S COVID-19 vaccine or a placebo. The chain's CDR3 is CASRGIRDRGPYGYTF. DNA of the CDR3: TGTGCCAGTAGAGGGATACGGGACAGGGGTCCCTATGGCTACACCTTC.